These T cell receptor beta chains were read from a single sample in a study of STAT5B mutations in CD4+ large granular lymphocyte leukemia. Profiled with immunoSEQ multiplex PCR; TCRdb holds only in-frame clones, not every one. The sample includes more than 9,500 clones, about 86% of them seen just once. The specimen was PBMCs. Receptors originate from a man in his 60s with CD4+ T-cell large granular lymphocyte leukemia. Both conserved end residues are part of each CDR3. A D gene is named only where the DNA matches it firmly. Some rows have no size entry. The others give once, few or many, or a class for an expanded clone.

TRBV7-2	.	TRBJ2-7	.	CASSLGDSPYEQYF	TGTGCCAGCAGCTTAGGTGACAGCCCCTACGAGCAGTACTTC
TRBV11-3	.	TRBJ2-1	.	CASSRIEGPYNEQFF	TGTGCCAGCAGCCGAATAGAGGGTCCCTACAATGAGCAGTTCTTC
TRBV7-9	.	TRBJ1-2	.	CASSLAGAGYGYTF	TGTGCCAGCAGCTTAGCGGGGGCCGGATATGGCTACACCTTC
TRBV27	.	TRBJ2-5	.	CASRPTGTLVEQYF	TGTGCCAGCAGGCCTACCGGGACACTAGTGGAGCAGTACTTC
TRBV5-1	.	TRBJ2-5	TRBD2	CASTVLAGVGETQYF	TGCGCCAGCACCGTGCTCGCGGGAGTAGGAGAGACCCAGTACTTC
TRBV6-4	.	TRBJ2-3	.	CASSDYRDTQYF	TGTGCCAGCAGTGACTATCGAGATACGCAGTATTTT
TRBV4-2	.	TRBJ1-2	TRBD1	CASSQRSGGPRDGYTF	TGTGCCAGCAGCCAACGATCAGGGGGCCCGAGGGATGGCTACACCTTC
TRBV27	.	TRBJ1-5	TRBD1	CASSPREDRSYYRQPQHF	TGTGCCAGCAGTCCACGAGAGGACAGGTCTTACTATAGGCAGCCCCAGCATTTT
TRBV5-6	.	TRBJ1-1	TRBD1	CASSKPGTGFTEAFF	TGTGCCAGCAGCAAACCCGGGACAGGATTCACTGAAGCTTTCTTT
TRBV6-4	.	TRBJ1-2	.	CASSDSYSQKRNYGYTF	TGTGCCAGCAGTGACTCATATAGTCAAAAGAGGAACTATGGCTACACCTTC
TRBV25-1	.	TRBJ1-5	TRBD1	CASSELGDRGQPQHF	TGTGCCAGCAGTGAACTGGGGGACAGGGGTCAGCCCCAGCATTTT
TRBV4-1	.	TRBJ1-3	.	CASSQPRSKGNTIYF	TGCGCCAGCAGCCAACCACGCTCTAAGGGAAACACCATATATTTT
TRBV18	.	TRBJ2-7	.	CASSPAYEQYF	TGTGCCAGCTCACCGGCCTACGAGCAGTACTTC
TRBV18	.	TRBJ1-2	.	CASSPPTAALPANYGYTF	TGTGCCAGCTCACCACCTACGGCAGCACTACCAGCTAACTATGGCTACACCTTC
TRBV5-6	.	TRBJ2-5	.	CASSLPQGQETQYF	TGTGCCAGCAGCTTGCCACAGGGACAAGAGACCCAGTACTTC
TRBV27	.	TRBJ2-7	.	CASSSSVGLLYEQYF	TGTGCCAGCAGTTCTTCTGTGGGACTGTTATACGAGCAGTACTTC
TRBV11-1	.	TRBJ2-7	TRBD2	CASSPTGTSGRYYEQYF	TGTGCCAGCAGCCCTACCGGGACTAGCGGTCGGTACTACGAGCAGTACTTC
TRBV9	.	TRBJ2-7	.	CASSVEGRLYEQYF	TGTGCCAGCAGCGTAGAGGGCAGGCTCTACGAGCAGTACTTC
TRBV30	.	TRBJ1-1	TRBD1	CARKDRVNTEAFF	TGTGCCCGAAAGGACAGGGTAAACACTGAAGCTTTCTTT
TRBV9	.	TRBJ2-7	TRBD2	CASSARETSVEQYF	TGTGCCAGCAGTGCCCGCGAGACTAGCGTCGAGCAGTACTTC
TRBV6-5	.	TRBJ2-7	.	CASSSPNSFYEQYF	TGTGCCAGCTCTTCCCCCAACTCCTTCTACGAGCAGTACTTC
TRBV7-2	once	TRBJ2-1	.	CATLGGEGNEQFF	TGTGCCACCTTGGGGGGAGAGGGAAATGAGCAGTTCTTC
TRBV7-2	.	TRBJ2-7	.	CASSLPQQGYEQYF	TGTGCCAGCAGCTTACCGCAGCAGGGCTACGAGCAGTACTTC
TRBV7-8	.	TRBJ1-5	TRBD1	CASSLRAQGAVQPQHF	TGTGCCAGCAGCTTACGTGCGCAGGGGGCGGTTCAGCCCCAGCATTTT
TRBV25-1	.	TRBJ2-3	.	CASSEGAASTDTQYF	TGTGCCAGCAGTGAAGGGGCAGCTAGCACAGATACGCAGTATTTT
TRBV11-3	.	TRBJ2-1	TRBD2	CASSLGEGIGDEQFF	TGTGCCAGCAGCTTAGGGGAGGGCATCGGGGATGAGCAGTTCTTC
TRBV25-1	.	TRBJ2-6	.	CASRPTGLSSSGANVLTF	TGTGCCAGCAGGCCCACAGGGCTATCGAGCTCTGGGGCCAACGTCCTGACTTTC
TRBV11-3	.	TRBJ1-1	TRBD1	CASSLGQGKAFF	TGTGCCAGCAGCCTCGGACAGGGAAAAGCTTTCTTT